The clone carrying this T cell receptor beta chain has ten or more counts. This sample stems from a study of patients and donors after allogeneic stem cell transplantation. The CDR3 extends over 14 amino acids. The V end lost 0 bases, the J end lost 4 bases, and 6 bases lay between the germline ends. Germline V gene sequence: CDR1 ENHRY, CDR2 SYGVKD. TCRdb re-called the RT-PCR reads with MiXCR, one entry per CDR3 protein. The sample holds over 400,000 distinct CDR3 sequences, 16% seen once. The rearrangement uses TRBV10-3 and TRBJ2-2, with D uncertain. The source is a human donor who was either an allogeneic HSCT recipient or a stem cell or donor lymphocyte infusion donor (not recorded which). It is not recorded whose cells these are; they may come from a transplant donor. Specimen: blood, either unsorted or a sorted T cell fraction (not recorded which). The CDR3 DNA follows: TGTGCCATCAGTGAGTCCCCGATCACCGGGGAGCTGTTTTTT. Amino acids: CAISESPITGELFF.